The clone carrying this TCR beta chain was observed a single time. This sample includes further DNA sequences coding for the same CDR3. Clones were sequenced by immunoSEQ multiplex PCR, and TCRdb holds only the in-frame ones, with some missing. The data hold roughly 530,000 clones, with about 96% observed a single time. This sample is part of a study of shared clonotypes between healthy human individuals. The sequence was collected from a woman aged 25 to 39 in good health. The specimen sequenced was naive CD4+ T cells sorted from blood. Subset reported: CD45RA+ positively selected.

CDR3 protein: CASSSGNYGYTF. DNA for the CDR3: TGCGCCAGCAGCTCCGGGAACTATGGCTACACCTTC. The genes are TRBV5-1 and TRBJ1-2; D not resolved. The CDR3 contains 12 residues. Trimming stripped 3 bases from V and 2 bases from J, with 5 bases between. The germline V gene has CDR1 SGHRS and CDR2 YFSETQ. Variable domain in full (rest from reference TRBV5-1 and TRBJ1-2): KAGVTQTPRYLIKTRGQQVTLSCSPISGHRSVSWYQQTPGQGLQFLFEYFSETQRNKGNFPGRFSGRQFSNSRSEMNVSTLELGDSALYLCASSSGNYGYTFGSGTRLTVV.